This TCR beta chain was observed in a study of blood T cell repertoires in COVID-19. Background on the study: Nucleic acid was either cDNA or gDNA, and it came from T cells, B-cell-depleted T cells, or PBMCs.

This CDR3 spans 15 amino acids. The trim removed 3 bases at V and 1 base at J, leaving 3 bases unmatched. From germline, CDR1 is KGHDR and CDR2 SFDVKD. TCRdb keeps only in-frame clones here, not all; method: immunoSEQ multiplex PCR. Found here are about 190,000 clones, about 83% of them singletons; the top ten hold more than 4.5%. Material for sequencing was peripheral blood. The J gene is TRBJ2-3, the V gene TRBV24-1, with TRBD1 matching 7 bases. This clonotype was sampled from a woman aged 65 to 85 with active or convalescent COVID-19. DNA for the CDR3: TGTGCCACCAGTGATGACAGGGTAGGCACAGATACGCAGTATTTT. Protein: CATSDDRVGTDTQYF.